The 18 T cell receptor beta chains below all came from one sample that was sequenced in a study of blood T cell repertoires in COVID-19. Libraries were prepared by immunoSEQ multiplex PCR; TCRdb keeps only in-frame clonotypes and omits some of them. The sample lists 330,000 or so clones, more than 70% occurring once. Specimen: PBMCs or T cells enriched from blood (not recorded which). These receptors were collected from a man between 35 and 55 years old in a cohort exposed to, infected with or recovered from COVID-19 (not recorded which).

The gene calls are TRBV7-8 and TRBJ2-1; possibly TRBD1 for D (6 bases). CDR3 length: 16 residues. Germline V lookup: CDR1 SGHVS, CDR2 FQNEAQ. V dropped 5 bases and J dropped 4 bases, with 18 bases sitting between them. The CDR3 bases are TGTGCCAGCAGCAACCAAGGGGGTAGCGCGTACAATGAGCAGTTCTTC. This translates into CASSNQGGSAYNEQFF.

The rearrangement links TRBV19 to TRBJ1-1; D call uncertain. Germline V gene sequence: CDR1 LNHDA, CDR2 SQIVND (reference sequence). This CDR3 spans 14 amino acids. Trimming removed 6 bases at V and 0 bases at J, with 11 bases between. CDR3 DNA: TGTGCCAGTAGGTCACAAAGAATGAACACTGAAGCTTTCTTT. Protein sequence: CASRSQRMNTEAFF.

This chain uses TRBV7-9 with TRBJ2-5; D uncertain. The germline V gene encodes CDR1 SEHNR and CDR2 FQNEAQ (reference sequence). The CDR3 loop spans 15 amino acids. V was cut by 4 bases and J by 2 bases, with 14 bases left in between. The CDR3 nucleotides read TGTGCCAGCAGCTCCCCCGTGACACCTCAAGAGACCCAGTACTTC. This translates into CASSSPVTPQETQYF.

V is TRBV7-8 and J is TRBJ2-1, with TRBD1 matching 7 bases. J lost 0 bases, V lost 10 bases, and 18 bases had no gene match. Germline CDR1 reads SGHVS; CDR2 reads FQNEAQ. This CDR3 contains 18 residues. The CDR3 loop reads CATQGDRATSRSYNEQFF. CDR3 bases: TGTGCCACTCAGGGAGACAGGGCTACCTCTCGCTCCTACAATGAGCAGTTCTTC.

The V and J genes are TRBV28 and TRBJ1-3; D is undetermined. V lost 3 bases to trimming and J lost 0 bases, with 9 bases between them. This CDR3 has 15 residues. CDR1 is MDHEN, CDR2 SYDVKM, per germline. This CDR3 reads CASSLYGASGNTIYF. The CDR3 coding sequence is TGTGCCAGCAGTTTGTACGGAGCCTCTGGAAACACCATATATTTT.

The chain couples TRBV19 to TRBJ1-1, with D unclear. Trimming left V 5 bases short and J 2 bases short, with 9 bases between. The CDR3 totals 13 residues. Germline CDR1 and CDR2: LNHDA and SQIVND (reference sequence). CDR3: CASSEQTNTEAFF. Here the CDR3 DNA reads TGTGCCAGTAGTGAGCAGACTAACACTGAAGCTTTCTTT.

This chain uses TRBV28 with TRBJ2-1, with 8 positions matching TRBD2. The V gene end was trimmed by 5 bases and the J gene end by 0 bases; junction bases not matched to a gene: 6. In germline, CDR1 is MDHEN, CDR2 SYDVKM. CDR3 length equals 16 residues. CDR3 amino acids: CASSAPTSGSYNEQFF. The CDR3 coding sequence is TGTGCCAGCAGTGCCCCCACTAGCGGCTCCTACAATGAGCAGTTCTTC.

J is TRBJ2-6 and V is TRBV28; unclear D gene. The CDR3 runs 17 residues. Germline V gene sequence: CDR1 MDHEN, CDR2 SYDVKM. V was shortened by 5 bases and J by 5 bases, with 19 bases between the two germline ends. The CDR3 here is CASSRITRGTWANVLTF. The CDR3 region has the DNA TGTGCCAGCAGTCGTATTACCCGAGGTACTTGGGCCAACGTCCTGACTTTC.

The sample holds one count of this clone. The junction shows a germline mismatch at one end, possibly a read error. The rearrangement uses TRBV3-1 (or the pseudogene TRBV3-2) and TRBJ1-1; tentatively, D is TRBD1 (5 bases). CDR3 size: 13 residues. Germline assignment: CDR1 LGHDT and CDR2 YNNKEL (reference sequence). CDR3 region: CASSQDKAATVEF. Here the CDR3 DNA reads TGTGCCAGCAGCCAAGATAAAGCCGCGACAGTAGAATTT.

This chain connects TRBV10-3 to TRBJ2-6; tentatively, D is TRBD2 (6 bases). V shed 6 bases and J shed 4 bases, with 16 bases lying between them. The germline CDR1 and CDR2 sequences are ENHRY and SYGVKD. This CDR3 comprises 16 residues. The CDR3 reads CAIRGDGGGGANVLTF. Written as DNA, the CDR3 is TGTGCCATCAGGGGGGACGGGGGAGGAGGGGCCAACGTCCTGACTTTC.

The chain combines TRBV10-3 with TRBJ1-2; TRBD1 might be the D (5 bases). The CDR3 totals 14 residues. V was clipped by 6 bases and J by 0 bases, with 11 bases between them. Germline lookup yields CDR1 ENHRY and CDR2 SYGVKD. The CDR3 nucleotides read TGTGCCATCAGACGACAGATAACTAACTATGGCTACACCTTC. This gives the protein CAIRRQITNYGYTF.

The chain carries TRBV9 and TRBJ2-2; D not resolved. Germline-derived CDR1 and CDR2 are SGDLS and YYNGEE. Trimming left V 0 bases short and J 7 bases short, with 7 bases between. The CDR3 is made up of 13 amino acids. The CDR3 here is CASSVEASGELFF. The CDR3 nucleotides read TGTGCCAGCAGCGTAGAGGCTAGCGGGGAGCTGTTTTTT.

This sequence joins TRBV19 and TRBJ2-6; TRBD2 aligns across 9 bases. The germline CDR1 and CDR2 sequences are LNHDA and SQIVND (reference sequence). J gave up 4 bases and V 5 bases, and 15 bases lay outside the gene matches. The length of the CDR3 is 19 residues. This CDR3 reads CASSPQALAGVLGANVLTF. DNA of the CDR3: TGTGCCAGTAGTCCTCAGGCTTTAGCGGGAGTGCTAGGGGCCAACGTCCTGACTTTC.

This clone was picked up one time. This chain joins TRBV7-8 and TRBJ1-2, with D perhaps matching TRBD1 (5 bases). Germline loops: CDR1 SGHVS, CDR2 FQNEAQ. Trimming took off 3 bases at V and 8 bases at J, with 19 bases between the two ends. This CDR3 contains 15 residues. The CDR3 DNA reads as TGTGCCAGCAGCTTCGCCATTACAGGATCTAAGGGCTACACCTTC. As protein: CASSFAITGSKGYTF.

The chain employs TRBV6-6 and TRBJ1-6; D perhaps matches TRBD1 (5 bases). The germline gives CDR1 MNHNY, CDR2 SVGAGI (reference sequence). CDR3 size: 14 residues. Trimming removed 6 bases at V and 7 bases at J, with 13 bases between. In DNA form, the CDR3 reads TGTGCCAGCAGGCCGGCGGGACCAAATTCACCCCTCCACTTT. Its protein is CASRPAGPNSPLHF.

The rearrangement links TRBV10-2 to TRBJ2-1; 7 bases align to TRBD1. This CDR3 contains 13 residues. The V segment lost 6 bases and the J segment 7 bases; nucleotides outside the gene matches: 6. CDR1 and CDR2 from the germline V gene are WSHSY and SAAADI. The CDR3 here is CASRLGQTNEQFF. The DNA of the CDR3 is TGCGCCAGCAGGCTGGGACAGACAAATGAGCAGTTCTTC.

The chain carries TRBV9 and TRBJ2-3; 13 bases are a match to TRBD2. The CDR3 spans 16 residues. With V trimmed by 4 bases and J by 3 bases, 5 bases remained unmatched. Per the germline V gene, CDR1 is SGDLS and CDR2 is YYNGEE. Here the CDR3 reads CASSLQTSGRTDTQYF. DNA of the CDR3: TGTGCCAGCAGCCTTCAGACTAGCGGGAGGACAGATACGCAGTATTTT.

The chain has TRBV18 and TRBJ1-6; D is uncertain. This CDR3 has 13 amino acids. The V and J ends lost 3 bases and 9 bases respectively, with 9 bases between them. Germline CDR1 is KGHSH and CDR2 is LQKENI. The CDR3 is CASSPVRFSPLHF. CDR3 sequence (DNA): TGTGCCAGCTCACCGGTTCGGTTTTCACCCCTCCACTTT.